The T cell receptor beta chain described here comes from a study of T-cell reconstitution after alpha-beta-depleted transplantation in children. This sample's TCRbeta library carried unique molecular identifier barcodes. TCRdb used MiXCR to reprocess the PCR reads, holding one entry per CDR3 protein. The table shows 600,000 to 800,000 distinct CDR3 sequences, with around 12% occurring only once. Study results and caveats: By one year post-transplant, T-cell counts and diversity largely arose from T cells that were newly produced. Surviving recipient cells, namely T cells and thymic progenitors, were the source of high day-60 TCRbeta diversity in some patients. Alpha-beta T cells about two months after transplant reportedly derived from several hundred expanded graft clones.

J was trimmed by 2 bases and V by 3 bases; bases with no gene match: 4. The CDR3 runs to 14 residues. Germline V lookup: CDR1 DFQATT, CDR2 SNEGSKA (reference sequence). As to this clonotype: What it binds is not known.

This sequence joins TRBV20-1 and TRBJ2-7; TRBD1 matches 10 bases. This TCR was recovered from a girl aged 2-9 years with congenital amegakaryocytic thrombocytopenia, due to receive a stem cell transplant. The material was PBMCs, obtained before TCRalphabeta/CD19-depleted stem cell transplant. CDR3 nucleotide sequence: TGCAGTGCTAGCGGGACAGGGGACCCCTACGAGCAGTACTTC. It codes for CSASGTGDPYEQYF.